This T cell receptor beta chain was obtained from a study of T-cell memory formation after mild COVID-19. In TCRdb, the 5' RACE reads were re-called with MiXCR into one record per CDR3 protein. The profile shows about 29,000 distinct CDR3 sequences, about 16% of them singletons. This clonotype has a count of ten or more. V shed 2 bases and J 2 bases; nucleotides not matched to a gene: 1. This CDR3 has 15 residues. Germline V gene data show CDR1 as MNHEY and CDR2 as SVGEGT. The chain joins TRBV6-2 or TRBV6-3 to TRBJ2-7; 12 nucleotides match TRBD1. This sequence was found in an adult who had mild COVID-19 (a few samples of this study predate the infection). Cell type and time point are not known. What was sequenced was PBMCs or a T cell subset sorted from them (not recorded which). As DNA, the CDR3 is TGTGCCAGCAGTTACGGGACAGGGGGCGCCTACGAGCAGTACTTC. Protein product: CASSYGTGGAYEQYF.